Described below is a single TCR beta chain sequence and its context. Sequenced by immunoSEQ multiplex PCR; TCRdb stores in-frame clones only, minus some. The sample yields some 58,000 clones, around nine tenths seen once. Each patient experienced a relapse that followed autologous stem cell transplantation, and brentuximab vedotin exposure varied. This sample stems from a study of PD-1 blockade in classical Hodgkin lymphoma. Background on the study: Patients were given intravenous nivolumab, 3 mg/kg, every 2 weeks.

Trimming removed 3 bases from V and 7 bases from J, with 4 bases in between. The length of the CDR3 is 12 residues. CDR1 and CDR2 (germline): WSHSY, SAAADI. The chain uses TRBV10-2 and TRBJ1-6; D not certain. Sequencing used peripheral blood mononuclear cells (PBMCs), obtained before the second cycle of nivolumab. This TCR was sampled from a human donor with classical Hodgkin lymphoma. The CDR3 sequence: CASSDPNSPLHF. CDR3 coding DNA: TGCGCCAGCAGTGATCCGAATTCACCCCTCCACTTT.